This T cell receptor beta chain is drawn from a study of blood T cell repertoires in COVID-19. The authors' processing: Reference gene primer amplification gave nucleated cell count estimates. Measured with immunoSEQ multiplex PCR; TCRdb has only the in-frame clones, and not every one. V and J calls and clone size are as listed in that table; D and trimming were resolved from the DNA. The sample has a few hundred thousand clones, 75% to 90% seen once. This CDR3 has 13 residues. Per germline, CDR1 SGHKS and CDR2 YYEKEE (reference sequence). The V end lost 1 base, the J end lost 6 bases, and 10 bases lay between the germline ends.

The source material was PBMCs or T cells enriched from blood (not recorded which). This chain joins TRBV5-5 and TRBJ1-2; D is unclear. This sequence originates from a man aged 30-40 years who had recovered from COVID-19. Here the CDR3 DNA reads TGTGCCAGCAGCTTGTTAACAGCCGATGGCTACACCTTC. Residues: CASSLLTADGYTF.